These 32 T cell receptor beta chains share one sample of origin, sequenced in a study of OX40 agonist ivuxolimab in advanced cancers. Profiled with immunoSEQ multiplex PCR; TCRdb holds only in-frame clones, not every one. The sample has 27,000 or so clones, roughly 84% seen once. The sequencing here drew on CD4+ or CD8+ T cells sorted from blood, taken in a trial of the OX40 agonist ivuxolimab. The receptors derive from an adult with an advanced solid tumor such as melanoma, head and neck, liver or kidney cancer.

This sequence joins TRBV9 and TRBJ2-3, with 11 bases aligning to TRBD1. Germline assignment: CDR1 SGDLS and CDR2 YYNGEE. The CDR3 loop spans 17 amino acids. Trimming took 3 bases from V and 5 from J; bases not matched to a gene: 11. The CDR3 DNA reads as TGTGCCAGCAGCGCCGGGGGAGGACAGGGGGCTTTAGATACGCAGTATTTT. Its protein is CASSAGGGQGALDTQYF.

The V and J genes are TRBV4-2 and TRBJ2-1, with 11 bases fitting TRBD2. CDR1 and CDR2 (germline): LGHNA, YNFKEQ. This CDR3 is built from 16 residues. V lost 1 base, J lost 2 bases, and 1 base stayed unmatched. The CDR3 sequence is CASSQVLAGAYNEQFF. The CDR3 DNA reads TGTGCCAGCAGCCAAGTACTAGCGGGAGCCTACAATGAGCAGTTCTTC.

The chain joins TRBV27 to TRBJ2-1, with a possible D match to TRBD2 (6 bases). The CDR3 totals 14 residues. Germline CDR1 MNHEY, CDR2 SMNVEV (reference sequence). V lost 6 bases and J 9 bases, leaving 18 bases between the germline ends. CDR3 coding DNA: TGTGCCAGCAGGACCCAGGGACTTATGGGTGAGCAGTTCTTC. Translating gives CASRTQGLMGEQFF.

The chain links TRBV2 to TRBJ2-5; 11 bases align to TRBD2. The CDR3 length is 13 residues. V dropped 8 bases and J dropped 5; count of bases not matched to a gene: 4. Germline V gives CDR1 SNHLY, CDR2 FYNNEI. CDR3 DNA: TGTGCCAGCGAGGGACTAGCGGACGAGACCCAGTACTTC. Its protein product is CASEGLADETQYF.

The V call is TRBV7-6, the J call TRBJ1-2; tentatively, D is TRBD1 (5 bases). The CDR3 length is 14 residues. The germline V and J ends were trimmed by 5 bases and 6 bases, with 16 bases remaining between them. Germline CDR1 and CDR2: SGHVS and FNYEAQ. The CDR3 here is CASSPGGMGHGYTF. The CDR3 DNA follows: TGTGCCAGCAGCCCTGGGGGGATGGGCCATGGCTACACCTTC.

V usage is TRBV4-1 and J usage is TRBJ1-4, with TRBD1 as a possible D gene (5 bases). With 0 bases removed from V and 8 bases from J, the gap between germline ends came to 19 bases. Germline CDR1 MGHRA, CDR2 YSYEKL. This CDR3 comprises 17 residues. This CDR3 is CASSQEEVYRYEEKLFF. The CDR3 coding sequence is TGCGCCAGCAGCCAAGAAGAGGTTTACAGGTATGAGGAAAAACTGTTTTTT.

A single count supports this clone. The chain uses TRBV6-5 and TRBJ2-2; no firm D call. Germline V CDR1 and CDR2: MNHEY, SVGAGI. V shed 2 bases and J shed 3 bases, with 4 bases lying between them. The CDR3 spans 13 residues. CDR3 protein: CASSYADTGELFF. The CDR3 coding sequence is TGTGCCAGCAGTTACGCGGACACCGGGGAGCTGTTTTTT.

The genes are TRBV4-3 and TRBJ1-1; D uncertain. CDR1 is LGHNA and CDR2 is YSLEER in the germline V gene. The CDR3 has 13 residues. V was cut by 0 bases and J by 5 bases, with 7 bases left in between. CDR3 DNA sequence: TGCGCCAGCAGCCAAGATCGCGGGACTGAAGCTTTCTTT. It encodes CASSQDRGTEAFF.

The V gene is TRBV19, the J gene TRBJ2-7, with 9 bases matching TRBD1. This CDR3 is 14 amino acids long. With 1 base clipped from V and 6 bases from J, the junction kept 4 bases outside the gene matches. Germline CDR1 and CDR2: LNHDA and SQIVND (reference sequence). The CDR3 coding sequence is TGTGCCAGTAGTATAGGGGACAGGGAGTTCGAGCAGTACTTC. It yields the protein CASSIGDREFEQYF.

The V and J genes are TRBV6-7 and TRBJ1-4; 10 bases line up with TRBD1. TRBV6-7 counts as an open reading frame of uncertain function. The length of the CDR3 is 15 residues. The ends lost 6 bases at V and 5 bases at J; junction bases unmatched: 6. In nucleotides, the CDR3 is TGTGCCAGCAGCAACGCGGGACAGGGGAATGAAAAACTGTTTTTT. Its protein is CASSNAGQGNEKLFF.

The chain uses TRBV27 and TRBJ1-2; 8 positions agree with TRBD1. V was pared by 5 bases and J by 7 bases, with 3 bases of the junction left unmatched. The V gene's germline CDR1 is MNHEY and CDR2 SMNVEV (reference sequence). CDR3 size: 12 residues. CDR3 sequence: CASSQTGVGYTF. The CDR3 DNA is TGTGCCAGCAGTCAGACAGGGGTTGGCTACACCTTC.

This clone was found a few times. V gene TRBV6-6 combines with J gene TRBJ2-7; D not resolved. Germline CDR1 MNHNY, CDR2 SVGAGI (reference sequence). Deletions cut 0 bases from V and 2 bases from J, with 2 bases between. The CDR3 has 12 residues. The CDR3: CASSYSPYEQYF. For the CDR3, the DNA is TGTGCCAGCAGTTACTCCCCCTACGAGCAGTACTTC.

This clone was recorded once. This chain uses TRBV30 with TRBJ2-3; unclear D gene. Germline CDR1 reads GTSNPN; CDR2 reads SVGIG (reference sequence). There are 15 residues in the CDR3. The V end was cut by 3 bases, the J end by 1 base, with 14 bases between. The CDR3 sequence is CAWSGSRWGTDTQYF. Here the CDR3 DNA reads TGTGCCTGGAGCGGGTCCAGGTGGGGCACAGATACGCAGTATTTT.

The chain uses TRBV6-5 and TRBJ1-1; possible D gene TRBD1, 6 bases. The CDR3 is 15 amino acids. Germline values: CDR1 MNHEY, CDR2 SVGAGI. V lost 4 bases, J lost 3 bases, and 15 bases lay in between. The CDR3 DNA reads as TGTGCCAGCAGTTCCACAGGGAGGGGGGACACTGAAGCTTTCTTT. This translates into CASSSTGRGDTEAFF.

This clone was detected a few times. The V and J genes are TRBV30 and TRBJ2-3; TRBD1 agrees at 7 bases. V lost 1 base to trimming and J lost 2 bases; unmatched junction nucleotides: 12. Per germline, CDR1 GTSNPN and CDR2 SVGIG (reference sequence). The CDR3 contains 17 residues. CDR3 in DNA: TGTGCCTGGAGTGCAACCGGGACAGTCGAAATCACAGATACGCAGTATTTT. It translates to CAWSATGTVEITDTQYF.

The J gene is TRBJ2-7, the V gene TRBV28; D possibly uses TRBD1 or TRBD2 (5 bases each). This CDR3 contains 15 residues. Germline values: CDR1 MDHEN, CDR2 SYDVKM. The V gene lost 4 bases and the J gene lost 2 bases, with 15 bases spanning the gap. The CDR3 sequence: CASSYPTGRPYEQYF. DNA of the CDR3: TGTGCCAGCAGTTACCCGACGGGACGCCCCTACGAGCAGTACTTC.

This clone was counted a single time. Here the CDR3 DNA reads TGTGCCAGCAGTTCCCGCGATGTTGTCTTGGATGGGGCCAACGTCCTGACTTTC. Translated: CASSSRDVVLDGANVLTF. The genes are TRBV27 and TRBJ2-6; D call uncertain. The CDR3 loop spans 18 amino acids. Trimming cost V 4 bases and J 3 bases, with 19 bases left between them. CDR1 and CDR2 (germline): MNHEY, SMNVEV (reference sequence).

This chain connects TRBV6-1 to TRBJ2-7; D gene uncertain. V was shortened by 10 bases and J by 2 bases, with 9 bases between the two germline ends. The germline CDR1 and CDR2 sequences are MNHNS and SASEGT. This CDR3 contains 11 residues. The CDR3 region is CATEHPYEQYF. The DNA for the CDR3 is TGTGCCACCGAACACCCCTACGAGCAGTACTTC.

Regarding this clone: Germline and junction disagree at one end, which may indicate a read error. V gene TRBV6-5 combines with J gene TRBJ2-7; D uncertain. Germline V gives CDR1 MNHEY, CDR2 SVGAGI. The CDR3 covers 13 residues. The chain's CDR3 is CASSYFASSEQYF. The CDR3 bases are TGTGCCAGCAGTTACTTTGCATCCTCCGAGCAGTACTTC.

The V gene is TRBV4-3, the J gene TRBJ1-2; 7 bases fit TRBD1. Per germline, CDR1 LGHNA and CDR2 YSLEER. This CDR3 is 15 amino acids long. V lost 1 base, J lost 3 bases, and 5 bases stayed unmatched. CDR3 in amino acids: CASSQGRGAYYGYTF. CDR3 coding DNA: TGCGCCAGCAGCCAAGGCAGGGGGGCTTACTATGGCTACACCTTC.

This clone appeared a single time. The rearrangement uses TRBV5-5 and TRBJ1-1; no clear D. CDR1 and CDR2 from the germline V gene are SGHKS and YYEKEE (reference sequence). Trimming removed 6 bases from V and 4 bases from J, with 22 bases in between. CDR3 length: 16 amino acids. The CDR3 DNA reads as TGTGCCAGCAATCCCTCGGCCTGGGAGGTTACCACTGAAGCTTTCTTT. Its protein product is CASNPSAWEVTTEAFF. The complete variable domain, with remaining parts taken from reference TRBV5-5 and TRBJ1-1, reads DAGVTQSPTHLIKTRGQQVTLRCSPISGHKSVSWYQQVLGQGPQFIFQYYEKEERGRGNFPDRFSARQFPNYSSELNVNALLLGDSALYLCASNPSAWEVTTEAFFGQGTRLTVV.

The J gene is TRBJ2-2, the V gene TRBV4-1; 8 bases align to TRBD2. This CDR3 contains 16 residues. Unmatched junction bases numbered 7, after V lost 4 bases and J lost 3 bases. Looked up from germline, CDR1 is MGHRA and CDR2 is YSYEKL. CDR3 in DNA: TGCGCCAGCAGCCCGCCGGGGGGGCCCGACACCGGGGAGCTGTTTTTT. Translation: CASSPPGGPDTGELFF.

Relative to its sample, this clone is medium-sized (0.01 to 0.1%). V and J are TRBV6-4 and TRBJ2-2; D is unresolved. This CDR3 has 15 residues. The ends were cut back, 3 bases at V and 5 bases at J, with 13 bases in the middle. The germline V gene encodes CDR1 MRHNA and CDR2 SNTAGT. CDR3 protein: CASSEGTDGTGELFF. In DNA, the CDR3 is TGTGCCAGCAGTGAAGGAACGGATGGGACCGGGGAGCTGTTTTTT.

Points on this clone: This sample also contains other DNA sequences that code for the same CDR3. The chain recombines TRBV9 with TRBJ2-1, with D tentatively TRBD1 (5 bases). The germline gives CDR1 SGDLS, CDR2 YYNGEE. The CDR3 has 12 residues. The V end lost 0 bases, the J end lost 9 bases, and 7 bases lay between the germline ends. The DNA for the CDR3 is TGTGCCAGCAGCGTAGGGGGCGGTGAGCAGTTCTTC. Its protein is CASSVGGGEQFF.

The chain combines TRBV14 with TRBJ2-1, with D perhaps being TRBD1 or TRBD2 (5 bases each). V was shortened by 3 bases and J by 12 bases, with 12 bases between the two germline ends. CDR1 is SGHDN and CDR2 is FVKESK in the germline V gene. The CDR3 has 12 residues. CDR3 residues: CASSHIGTRQFF. CDR3 DNA: TGTGCCAGCAGCCATATAGGGACCAGGCAGTTCTTC. Using reference TRBV14 and TRBJ2-1 for the parts outside the CDR3, the full variable domain is EAGVTQFPSHSVIEKGQTVTLRCDPISGHDNLYWYRRVMGKEIKFLLHFVKESKQDESGMPNNRFLAERTGGTYSTLKVQPAELEDSGVYFCASSHIGTRQFFGPGTRLTVL.

The V and J genes are TRBV5-4 and TRBJ1-2; 7 bases map to TRBD1. The CDR3 contains 14 residues. Germline V gene data show CDR1 as SGHNT and CDR2 as YYREEE (reference sequence). Losses at the gene ends were 4 bases for V and 8 bases for J; bases not matched to a gene: 11. CDR3 DNA sequence: TGTGCCAGCAGCGCTACCGACAGGGTCGGAGGCTACACCTTC. It is translated as CASSATDRVGGYTF.

This chain connects TRBV5-6 to TRBJ1-2; D not certain. This CDR3 is built from 12 residues. Germline assignment: CDR1 SGHDT and CDR2 YYEEEE. Trimming shortened V by 3 bases and J by 7 bases, and 10 bases separated the two germline ends. This CDR3 reads CASSSSGSGYTF. CDR3 sequence (DNA): TGTGCCAGCAGCTCCTCAGGATCTGGCTACACCTTC.

J is TRBJ1-4 and V is TRBV6-1; D unclear. Germline assignment: CDR1 MNHNS and CDR2 SASEGT. The CDR3 is 17 residues long. The V end was cut by 0 bases, the J end by 2 bases, with 13 bases between. CDR3 residues: CASSEALLAVTNEKLFF. The CDR3 region has the DNA TGTGCCAGCAGTGAAGCGCTTCTGGCCGTGACTAATGAAAAACTGTTTTTT.

The chain carries TRBV7-2 and TRBJ2-1; TRBD2 matches at 9 bases. CDR3 length: 15 residues. Germline V gene sequence: CDR1 SGHTA, CDR2 FQGNSA. V dropped 4 bases and J dropped 7; count of bases not matched to a gene: 8. In DNA, the CDR3 is TGTGCCAGCAGCTACAGCGGGGGGCTTGGAAATGAGCAGTTCTTC. Translating gives CASSYSGGLGNEQFF.

The chain employs TRBV15 and TRBJ2-7; D ambiguous. The CDR3 contains 13 residues. CDR1 is LNHNV, CDR2 YYDKDF, per germline (reference sequence). Trimming removed 0 bases at V and 6 bases at J, with 9 bases between. This CDR3 reads CATSRDRHGEQYF. DNA for the CDR3: TGTGCCACCAGCAGAGATCGACATGGCGAGCAGTACTTC. The whole variable domain, filled in from reference TRBV15 and TRBJ2-7, reads DAMVIQNPRYQVTQFGKPVTLSCSQTLNHNVMYWYQQKSSQAPKLLFHYYDKDFNNEADTPDNFQSRRPNTSFCFLDIRSPGLGDTAMYLCATSRDRHGEQYFGPGTRLTVT.

The J gene is TRBJ2-2, the V gene TRBV19; perhaps D is TRBD1 or TRBD2 (5 bases each). Looked up from germline, CDR1 is LNHDA and CDR2 is SQIVND (reference sequence). V shed 3 bases and J shed 2 bases, with 7 bases lying between them. The CDR3 extends over 14 amino acids. The DNA for the CDR3 is TGTGCCAGTAGTATGGGACCTAACACCGGGGAGCTGTTTTTT. It is translated as CASSMGPNTGELFF.

The chain has TRBV6-9 and TRBJ2-5; D call uncertain. CDR3 length: 11 amino acids. CDR1 and CDR2 from the germline V gene are MNHGY and SVAAGI. V lost 7 bases and J lost 5, with 8 bases in between. CDR3 sequence: CASTTQETQYF. The DNA of the CDR3 is TGTGCCAGCACCACCCAGGAGACCCAGTACTTC.